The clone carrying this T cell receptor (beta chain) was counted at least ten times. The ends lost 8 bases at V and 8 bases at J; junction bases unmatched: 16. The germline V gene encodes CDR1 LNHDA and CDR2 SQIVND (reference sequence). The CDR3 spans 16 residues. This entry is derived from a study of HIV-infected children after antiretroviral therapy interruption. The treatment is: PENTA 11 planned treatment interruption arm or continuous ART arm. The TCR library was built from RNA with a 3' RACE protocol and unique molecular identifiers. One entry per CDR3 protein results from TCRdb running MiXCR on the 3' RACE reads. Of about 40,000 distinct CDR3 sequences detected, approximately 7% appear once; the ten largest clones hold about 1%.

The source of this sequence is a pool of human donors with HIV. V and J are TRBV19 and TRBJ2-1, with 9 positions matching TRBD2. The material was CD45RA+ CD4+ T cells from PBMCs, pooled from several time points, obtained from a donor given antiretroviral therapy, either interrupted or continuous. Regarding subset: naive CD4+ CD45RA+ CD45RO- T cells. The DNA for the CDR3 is TGTGCCAGTGGGGAAATTTCGACTAGCGGTTCGGATGAGCAGTTCTTC. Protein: CASGEISTSGSDEQFF.